Shown below are 18 T cell receptor beta chains from a single sample sequenced in a study of shared clonotypes between healthy human individuals. The protocol was immunoSEQ multiplex PCR, while the TCRdb copy is restricted to in-frame clones and leaves out a portion. The sample has around 2.5 million clones; approximately 93% are singletons. The sequenced sample was naive CD4+ T cells from PBMCs. Subset given: CD45RA+ positively selected. These receptors came from a man between 18 and 35 years old in good health. Some clones in this sample may be carry-over from other donors' samples.

This chain joins TRBV11-2 and TRBJ2-2; TRBD1 aligns across 7 bases. Trimming cost V 5 bases and J 7 bases; bases outside gene matches: 10. CDR1 and CDR2 from the germline V gene are SGHAT and FQNNGV. This CDR3 comprises 15 residues. The CDR3 bases are TGTGCCAGCAGCCGACTGGGCACAGGGGTCGGGGAGCTGTTTTTT. This gives the protein CASSRLGTGVGELFF.

The CDR3 sequence is CASSESTRRDTDTQYF. The CDR3 DNA follows: TGCGCCAGCAGTGAGTCGACTCGGCGGGACACAGATACGCAGTATTTT. This chain connects TRBV10-1 to TRBJ2-3; TRBD2 is a possible D gene (6 bases). The CDR3 runs to 16 residues. Germline values: CDR1 WNHNN, CDR2 SYGVQD (reference sequence). V lost 0 bases, J lost 2 bases, and 12 bases lay in between.

The genes are TRBV21-1 and TRBJ2-7; no DNA check was done on the table's D call, TRBD2. TRBV21-1 is given as a pseudogene. This CDR3 contains 15 residues. Here the CDR3 DNA reads TGTGCCAGCAACCTCGGGAGGGTGACCCTCTACGAGCAGTACTTC. It specifies CASNLGRVTLYEQYF.

This clone was seen once. The chain couples TRBV28 to TRBJ2-1; 11 bases match TRBD2. There are 15 residues in the CDR3. With V trimmed by 6 bases and J by 7 bases, 8 bases remained unmatched. CDR1 and CDR2 (germline): MDHEN, SYDVKM. This chain's CDR3 is CASSPTSGDWNEQFF. Here the CDR3 DNA reads TGTGCCAGCAGCCCGACTAGCGGGGATTGGAATGAGCAGTTCTTC. The full variable domain, its missing parts supplied by reference TRBV28 and TRBJ2-1, is DVKVTQSSRYLVKRTGEKVFLECVQDMDHENMFWYRQDPGLGLRLIYFSYDVKMKEKGDIPEGYSVSREKKERFSLILESASTNQTSMYLCASSPTSGDWNEQFFGPGTRLTVL.

The V gene is TRBV28, the J gene TRBJ2-3, with 9 bases identical to TRBD1. The ends lost 6 bases at V and 3 bases at J; junction bases unmatched: 7. The germline CDR1 and CDR2 sequences are MDHEN and SYDVKM. The CDR3 has 15 amino acids. The CDR3 spells CASRPRDRVTDTQYF. The CDR3 bases are TGTGCCAGCAGGCCACGGGACAGGGTTACAGATACGCAGTATTTT.

The chain uses TRBV6-1 and TRBJ1-2; 7 bases align to TRBD1. V dropped 6 bases and J dropped 2; count of bases not matched to a gene: 3. This CDR3 is built from 13 residues. The germline V gene has CDR1 MNHNS and CDR2 SASEGT. CDR3 region: CASRGDSNYGYTF. In DNA form, the CDR3 reads TGTGCCAGCAGGGGGGACAGCAACTATGGCTACACCTTC.

The rearrangement joins TRBV28 to TRBJ1-1; perhaps TRBD1 as D (5 bases). The CDR3 runs 14 residues. V shed 2 bases and J shed 5 bases, with 12 bases lying between them. From germline, CDR1 is MDHEN and CDR2 SYDVKM. As DNA, the CDR3 is TGTGCCAGCAGTTTACGGGGCAGGAGTACTGAAGCTTTCTTT. Its translation is CASSLRGRSTEAFF.

The DNA of the CDR3 is TGTGCCAGCAGTTTCTTTTTGGGCGGGAATCAGCCCCAGCATTTT. As protein: CASSFFLGGNQPQHF. The rearrangement joins TRBV28 to TRBJ1-5; no firm D call. This CDR3 comprises 15 residues. Germline CDR1 is MDHEN and CDR2 is SYDVKM. Trimming pared 3 bases from V and 4 bases from J, leaving 13 bases between.

Turning to this clone: The sample contains more than one DNA sequence encoding this CDR3. The chain carries TRBV18 and TRBJ2-2; a possible D gene is TRBD2 (5 bases). V lost 6 bases, J lost 2 bases, and 13 bases lay in between. The germline V gene encodes CDR1 KGHSH and CDR2 LQKENI. This CDR3 comprises 15 residues. The CDR3 loop reads CASSPAGPNTGELFF. In nucleotides, the CDR3 is TGTGCCAGCTCCCCGGCGGGCCCCAACACCGGGGAGCTGTTTTTT.

Remarks on this clone: Other nucleotide sequences in the sample specify the same CDR3. The CDR3 nucleotides are TGTGCCAGCAGCCCTACAGGGGGGACTGAAGCTTTCTTT. This gives the protein CASSPTGGTEAFF. This chain connects TRBV28 to TRBJ1-1; 8 nucleotides agree with TRBD1. J was trimmed by 5 bases and V by 6 bases; bases with no gene match: 5. Looked up from germline, CDR1 is MDHEN and CDR2 is SYDVKM. The CDR3 consists of 13 residues.

The CDR3 nucleotides read TGTGCCTGGAGCCAGGGGGCAATGGGCAATCAGCCCCAGCATTTT. This translates into CAWSQGAMGNQPQHF. V usage is TRBV30 and J usage is TRBJ1-5, with TRBD1 identical over 8 bases. The length of the CDR3 is 15 residues. Losses at the gene ends were 3 bases for V and 2 bases for J; bases not matched to a gene: 6. Germline V CDR1 and CDR2: GTSNPN, SVGIG (reference sequence). The entire variable domain, with the rest obtained from reference TRBV30 and TRBJ1-5, is as follows: SQTIHQWPATLVQPVGSPLSLECTVEGTSNPNLYWYRQAAGRGLQLLFYSVGIGQISSEVPQNLSASRPQDRQFILSSKKLLLSDSGFYLCAWSQGAMGNQPQHFGDGTRLSIL.

The chain is built from TRBV12-5 and TRBJ2-5; D uncertain. The CDR3 covers 12 residues. V dropped 6 bases and J dropped 5 bases, with 10 bases sitting between them. Germline V gene sequence: CDR1 LGHNT, CDR2 FRNRAP. CDR3 in DNA: TGTGCTAGTGGCCGTCGGCGGGAGACCCAGTACTTC. It yields the protein CASGRRRETQYF.

Note on this clone: Other DNA sequences in this specimen translate into the identical CDR3. The chain employs TRBV5-1 and TRBJ2-7, with D unclear. The CDR3 length is 13 residues. From germline, CDR1 is SGHRS and CDR2 YFSETQ. V was pared by 4 bases and J by 0 bases, with 8 bases between. In nucleotides, the CDR3 is TGCGCCAGCAGCCCACCTCCCTCCTACGAGCAGTACTTC. Amino acids: CASSPPPSYEQYF.

As regards this clone: Additional DNA sequences in this sample encode the identical CDR3. The V and J genes are TRBV5-1 and TRBJ2-1, with D maybe TRBD1 (6 bases). Germline V CDR1 and CDR2: SGHRS, YFSETQ. V lost 2 bases and J 3 bases, leaving 9 bases between the germline ends. The CDR3 loop spans 14 amino acids. This CDR3 reads CASSLGQIYNEQFF. CDR3 DNA sequence: TGCGCCAGCAGCTTAGGACAGATCTACAATGAGCAGTTCTTC.

Turning to this clone: The sample has other DNA sequences that encode this CDR3 too. The chain is built from TRBV18 and TRBJ2-1; 10 bases are a match to TRBD2. The germline CDR1 and CDR2 sequences are KGHSH and LQKENI. The CDR3 length is 15 residues. V trimming: 6 bases; J trimming: 0 bases; junction bases outside the gene matches: 2. CDR3: CASSPSGSSYNEQFF. DNA for the CDR3: TGTGCCAGCTCCCCTAGCGGGAGCTCCTACAATGAGCAGTTCTTC.

CDR3 sequence reads: CASSWGDRGSTDTQYF. The CDR3 DNA is TGTGCCAGCAGCTGGGGGGACAGGGGATCCACAGATACGCAGTATTTT. This chain uses TRBV7-3 with TRBJ2-3; 10 positions agree with TRBD1. The CDR3 has 16 residues. J gave up 2 bases and V 4 bases, and 6 bases lay outside the gene matches. Germline values: CDR1 SGHTA, CDR2 FQGTGA.

The V gene is TRBV30, the J gene TRBJ2-5, with 10 bases fitting TRBD2. Looked up from germline, CDR1 is GTSNPN and CDR2 is SVGIG (reference sequence). The junction had 10 bases not matched to a gene; V was cut back by 1 base and J by 5 bases. The CDR3 has 16 residues. CDR3 amino acids: CAWSGLAGGIIETQYF. DNA for the CDR3: TGTGCCTGGAGTGGATTAGCGGGAGGAATTATCGAGACCCAGTACTTC.

The chain couples TRBV19 to TRBJ2-2; perhaps TRBD1 as D (6 bases). Trimming removed 9 bases at V and 5 bases at J, with 19 bases between. Germline CDR1 LNHDA, CDR2 SQIVND (reference sequence). This CDR3 is 15 amino acids long. The DNA of the CDR3 is TGTGCCAGCACGCGGACAGACCTGAGGACCGGGGAGCTGTTTTTT. Translated: CASTRTDLRTGELFF.